Listed below are T cell receptor beta chains from one sample, sequenced in a study of blood T cells in healthy people across ages. TCRdb itself ran the 5' RACE reads through MiXCR, one entry per CDR3 protein. The sample has 1 million or so distinct CDR3 sequences, approximately 25% seen once. This sample also belongs to another study, concerning T cells of mothers and their children.

The sequenced sample was blood. Receptor source: a girl aged 2-15 years in good health. The CDR3 runs from the conserved cysteine through the conserved F or W. A D gene is named only where the DNA matches it firmly. Clone size is stated in some rows and not others, as once, few, many or a class when expanded.

DNA: TGTGCCAGCAGTTTTCTAGCGGGGGGCGCTAGCACAGATACGCAGTATTTT; CDR3: CASSFLAGGASTDTQYF; size: once; J: TRBJ2-3; D: TRBD2; V: TRBV7-2
DNA: TGTGCCAGCAGCTTACATGGACAGGCGAACACTGAAGCTCTCTTT; CDR3: CASSLHGQANTEALF; size: .; J: TRBJ1-1; D: TRBD1; V: TRBV7-2
DNA: TGCAGCGTTGTGGATTGGAGCACAGATACGCAGTATTTT; CDR3: CSVVDWSTDTQYF; size: .; J: TRBJ2-3; D: .; V: TRBV29-1
DNA: TGTGCCAGCAGCCAAGATCGGGACACCGCTAACTATGGCTACACCTTC; CDR3: CASSQDRDTANYGYTF; size: .; J: TRBJ1-2; D: .; V: TRBV3-1
DNA: TGTGCCACCAGCAGAGATGGATATGGCTACACCTTC; CDR3: CATSRDGYGYTF; size: few; J: TRBJ1-2; D: .; V: TRBV15
DNA: TGTGCCAGCAGTGAAACAGTCTCTAACTATGGCTACACCTTC; CDR3: CASSETVSNYGYTF; size: few; J: TRBJ1-2; D: .; V: TRBV2
DNA: TGTGCCAGCAGTTATGAAAACTCAGGGTATGTGAACACTGAAGCTTTCTTT; CDR3: CASSYENSGYVNTEAFF; size: few; J: TRBJ1-1; D: .; V: TRBV6-6
DNA: TGCAGTGGAATTGGGGGAATAAGCACAGATACGCAGTATTTT; CDR3: CSGIGGISTDTQYF; size: .; J: TRBJ2-3; D: .; V: TRBV29-1
DNA: TGTGCCAGCAGCCAAGTGGGGGGCTCTCAGTTCTTC; CDR3: CASSQVGGSQFF; size: .; J: TRBJ2-1; D: .; V: TRBV3-1
DNA: TGTGCCAGCAGCCCTCTCCCGACAGGATTCTATGGCTACACCTTC; CDR3: CASSPLPTGFYGYTF; size: .; J: TRBJ1-2; D: .; V: TRBV7-2
DNA: TGTGCCAGCAGCCAAGGCACAGAGACCCAGTACTTC; CDR3: CASSQGTETQYF; size: .; J: TRBJ2-5; D: .; V: TRBV3-1
DNA: TGTGCCAGCAGCGTAGGGGGGGATTCTGGCTACACCTTC; CDR3: CASSVGGDSGYTF; size: few; J: TRBJ1-2; D: .; V: TRBV9
DNA: TGCGCCAGCACGGACGGAATTCAAGAGACCCAGTACTTC; CDR3: CASTDGIQETQYF; size: many; J: TRBJ2-5; D: .; V: TRBV10-2
DNA: TGTGCCAGCAGTTTGCTGACCCTCGGGGATCAGCCCCAGCATTTT; CDR3: CASSLLTLGDQPQHF; size: few; J: TRBJ1-5; D: .; V: TRBV28
DNA: TGTGCCAGCAGGGTACGACAAGAGACCCAGTACTTC; CDR3: CASRVRQETQYF; size: .; J: TRBJ2-5; D: .; V: TRBV7-9
DNA: TGTGCCAGCAGTCTGACGGGGGGAGGTGAAGCTTTCTTT; CDR3: CASSLTGGGEAFF; size: few; J: TRBJ1-1; D: .; V: TRBV7-9
DNA: TGTGCCAGCAGCTACGACATTGCTAATGAAAAACTGTTTTTT; CDR3: CASSYDIANEKLFF; size: .; J: TRBJ1-4; D: .; V: TRBV7-9
DNA: TGTGCCAGCAGCCCAACTAGCTTTGAGCAGTACTTC; CDR3: CASSPTSFEQYF; size: few; J: TRBJ2-7; D: .; V: TRBV12-3/TRBV12-4
DNA: TGCAGTGCTAGTGCGCCGGGACGAGTAGGGGAGACCCAGTACTTC; CDR3: CSASAPGRVGETQYF; size: .; J: TRBJ2-5; D: .; V: TRBV20-1
DNA: TGTGCCAGCCTCCTAGCGGGGCCCGCAGATACGCAGTATTTT; CDR3: CASLLAGPADTQYF; size: few; J: TRBJ2-3; D: TRBD2; V: TRBV7-8
DNA: TGTGCCAGCAGTAACCTGTCAGGGGGCGAAGCTTTCTTT; CDR3: CASSNLSGGEAFF; size: .; J: TRBJ1-1; D: TRBD1; V: TRBV6-6
DNA: TGTGCCAGCAGCTTAGAGGGAGCTTTATACAATGAGCAGTTCTTC; CDR3: CASSLEGALYNEQFF; size: few; J: TRBJ2-1; D: .; V: TRBV7-3
DNA: TGTGCCAGCACTCACTCGGACTATTTGGAGGCCCAGTACTTC; CDR3: CASTHSDYLEAQYF; size: .; J: TRBJ2-5; D: .; V: TRBV12-3/TRBV12-4
DNA: TGTGCCAGCAATGAGGGGGCAAGATACAATGAGCAGTTCTTC; CDR3: CASNEGARYNEQFF; size: .; J: TRBJ2-1; D: TRBD1; V: TRBV28
DNA: TGTGCCAGCAGCAGTACAGGGGGCAGTGAGACAGATACGCAGTATTTT; CDR3: CASSSTGGSETDTQYF; size: .; J: TRBJ2-3; D: TRBD1; V: TRBV7-9
DNA: TGTGCCGGCAGCGTTCCAGGGAATCGCTACACCTTC; CDR3: CAGSVPGNRYTF; size: few; J: TRBJ1-2; D: .; V: TRBV9
DNA: TGTGCCAGCAGCCCGTGGCCTGAGGATCAGCCCCAGCATTTT; CDR3: CASSPWPEDQPQHF; size: .; J: TRBJ1-5; D: .; V: TRBV7-8
DNA: TGTGCCAGCAGCTTAGTTGGGCCTAGCGGCAAAGAGACCCAGTACTTC; CDR3: CASSLVGPSGKETQYF; size: .; J: TRBJ2-5; D: TRBD2; V: TRBV7-9
DNA: TGTGCCAGCAGTTTATTGAACGGGGGGACCCAGTACTTC; CDR3: CASSLLNGGTQYF; size: few; J: TRBJ2-5; D: .; V: TRBV12-3/TRBV12-4
DNA: TGCGCCAGCAGCTTGCCGGGACAGGGCCCAGATACGCAGTATTTT; CDR3: CASSLPGQGPDTQYF; size: few; J: TRBJ2-3; D: TRBD1; V: TRBV5-1
DNA: TGTGCCATTCAAAGCGGCCTTAATGAAAAACTGTTTTTT; CDR3: CAIQSGLNEKLFF; size: .; J: TRBJ1-4; D: .; V: TRBV10-3
DNA: TGCAGCGTTGTCGCAGGGCAGATGAACACTGAAGCTTTCTTT; CDR3: CSVVAGQMNTEAFF; size: few; J: TRBJ1-1; D: .; V: TRBV29-1
DNA: TGTGCCAGCAGCCAAACCTATGGGACAGACCTCTATGGCTACACCTTC; CDR3: CASSQTYGTDLYGYTF; size: .; J: TRBJ1-2; D: TRBD1; V: TRBV14
DNA: TGTGCCAGCAAGTATGGCGGGTACGAGACCCAGTACTTC; CDR3: CASKYGGYETQYF; size: few; J: TRBJ2-5; D: .; V: TRBV12-3/TRBV12-4
DNA: TGTGCCAACAGCGGGGGGGGAGAGGGCTATGGCTACACCTTC; CDR3: CANSGGGEGYGYTF; size: few; J: TRBJ1-2; D: .; V: TRBV9
DNA: TGCAGTGCTGATTTAAGAGAGAGCTATGGCTACACCTTC; CDR3: CSADLRESYGYTF; size: few; J: TRBJ1-2; D: .; V: TRBV20-1
DNA: TGTGCCAGCAGTCCCTATTGGGGACAGGGAATATCAGAGACCCAGTACTTC; CDR3: CASSPYWGQGISETQYF; size: .; J: TRBJ2-5; D: TRBD1; V: TRBV27
DNA: TGCGCCAGCAGCCAAGACATATGGGCTGGCTACACCTTC; CDR3: CASSQDIWAGYTF; size: few; J: TRBJ1-2; D: .; V: TRBV4-3
DNA: TGTGCCAGCAGTTCGGTACAGGGGCCTGAAGCTTTCTTT; CDR3: CASSSVQGPEAFF; size: .; J: TRBJ1-1; D: TRBD1; V: TRBV12-3/TRBV12-4